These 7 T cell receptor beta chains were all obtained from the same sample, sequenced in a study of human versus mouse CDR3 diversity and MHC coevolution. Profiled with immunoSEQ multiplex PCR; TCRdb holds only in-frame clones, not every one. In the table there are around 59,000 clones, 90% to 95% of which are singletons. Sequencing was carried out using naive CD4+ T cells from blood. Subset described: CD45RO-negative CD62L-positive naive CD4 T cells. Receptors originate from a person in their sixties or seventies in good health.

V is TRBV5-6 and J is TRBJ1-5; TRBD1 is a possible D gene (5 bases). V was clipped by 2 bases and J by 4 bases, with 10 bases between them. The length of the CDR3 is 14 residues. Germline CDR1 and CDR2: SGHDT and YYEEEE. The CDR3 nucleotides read TGTGCCAGCAGCTTCGGACACGATAATCAGCCCCAGCATTTT. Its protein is CASSFGHDNQPQHF.

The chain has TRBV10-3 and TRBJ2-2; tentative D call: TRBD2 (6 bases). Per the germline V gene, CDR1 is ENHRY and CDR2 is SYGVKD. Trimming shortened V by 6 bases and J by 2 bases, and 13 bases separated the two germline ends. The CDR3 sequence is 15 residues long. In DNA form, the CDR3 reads TGTGCCATCAGCGGTGGAGGGGCCAACACCGGGGAGCTGTTTTTT. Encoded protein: CAISGGGANTGELFF.

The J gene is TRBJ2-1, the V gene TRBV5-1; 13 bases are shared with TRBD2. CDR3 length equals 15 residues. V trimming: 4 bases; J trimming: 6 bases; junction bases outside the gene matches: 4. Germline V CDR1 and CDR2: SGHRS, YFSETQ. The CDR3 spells CASSTGLAGSNEQFF. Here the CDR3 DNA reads TGCGCCAGCAGCACGGGACTAGCGGGAAGCAATGAGCAGTTCTTC.

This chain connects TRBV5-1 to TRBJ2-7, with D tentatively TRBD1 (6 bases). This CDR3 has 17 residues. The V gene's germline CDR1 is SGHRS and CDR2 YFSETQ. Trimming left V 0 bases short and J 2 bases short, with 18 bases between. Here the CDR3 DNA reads TGCGCCAGCAGCTTGGCCCCACAGGGTAACAATCCCTACGAGCAGTACTTC. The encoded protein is CASSLAPQGNNPYEQYF.

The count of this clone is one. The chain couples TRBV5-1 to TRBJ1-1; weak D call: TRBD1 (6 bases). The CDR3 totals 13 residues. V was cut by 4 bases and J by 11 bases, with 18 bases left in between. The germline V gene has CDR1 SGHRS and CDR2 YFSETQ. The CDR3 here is CASSLDRIGEAFF. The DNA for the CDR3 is TGCGCCAGCAGCCTGGACAGAATCGGGGAGGCTTTCTTT.

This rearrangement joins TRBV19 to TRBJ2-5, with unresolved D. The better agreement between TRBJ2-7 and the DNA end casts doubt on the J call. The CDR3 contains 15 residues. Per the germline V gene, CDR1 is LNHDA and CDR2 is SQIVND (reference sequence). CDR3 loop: CASSINSLNLGEQYF. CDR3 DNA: TGTGCCAGTAGTATCAACAGTCTAAATCTCGGCGAGCAGTACTTC.

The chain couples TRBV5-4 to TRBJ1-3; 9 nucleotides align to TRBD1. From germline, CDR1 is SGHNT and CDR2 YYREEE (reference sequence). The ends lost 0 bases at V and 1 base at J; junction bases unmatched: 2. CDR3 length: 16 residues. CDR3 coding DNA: TGTGCCAGCAGCTTGGTGGGACAGGGATCTGGAAACACCATATATTTT. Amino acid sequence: CASSLVGQGSGNTIYF.